Listed below are T cell receptor beta chains from one sample, sequenced in a study of blood T cell repertoires in COVID-19. The method was immunoSEQ multiplex PCR; TCRdb's version includes in-frame clones alone and lacks a portion of them. The repertoire consists of about 270,000 clones, with about nine tenths occurring once and the leading ten covering roughly 3%. Sequencing input: PBMCs or T cells enriched from blood (not recorded which). The receptors were gathered from a woman aged 18-35 years who had recovered from COVID-19. CDR3s include the opening cysteine and the closing phenylalanine or tryptophan. A D gene is named only where the DNA matches it firmly. Size is stated for part of the rows, as once, few or many counts, or as a class when the clone is expanded.

TRBV5-1,TRBJ2-1,-,-,TGCGCCAGCAGCTCCACTAGCTTTCCTGGGAATGAGCAGTTCTTC,CASSSTSFPGNEQFF
TRBV4-3,TRBJ1-2,-,-,TGCGCCAGCAGCCAAGACAGGGCTAACCATGGCTACACCTTC,CASSQDRANHGYTF
TRBV2,TRBJ1-1,-,-,TGTGCCATCTTACAGCTGAACACTGAAGCTTTCTTT,CAILQLNTEAFF
TRBV18,TRBJ1-4,-,-,TGTGCCAGCTCACCCAGTGGCGCGGCTGAAAAACTGTTTTTT,CASSPSGAAEKLFF
TRBV7-2,TRBJ2-7,-,-,TGTGCCAGCAGCTTGGGAGTAGCTGTTTCCTACGAGCAGTACTTC,CASSLGVAVSYEQYF
TRBV5-1,TRBJ2-7,-,-,TGCGCCAGCAGCTTGGACAGGCGCGCCACCGAGCAGTACTTC,CASSLDRRATEQYF
TRBV19,TRBJ2-2,-,-,TGTGCCAGTAGTAAGCCCCCCGGGGAGCTGTTTTTT,CASSKPPGELFF
TRBV30,TRBJ1-1,-,TRBD1,TGTGCCTCGATTACAGGGGGCGGCGGGGCTTTCTTT,CASITGGGGAFF
TRBV19,TRBJ1-2,once,TRBD1,TGTGCCAGTAGCGCGGCGGACAGGGGAGGGTATGGCTACACCTTC,CASSAADRGGYGYTF
TRBV28,TRBJ1-6,-,TRBD1,TGTGCCAGCGGTCGACAGGGGATGGTTTCACCCCTCCACTTT,CASGRQGMVSPLHF
TRBV5-1,TRBJ2-7,-,TRBD1,TGCGCCAGCAGCCCTCCGGGACAGGGATTCTCCTACGAGCAGTACTTC,CASSPPGQGFSYEQYF
TRBV30,TRBJ1-1,-,TRBD1,TGTGCCTGGGGGAGGGGGCGAGGCACTGAAGCTTTCTTT,CAWGRGRGTEAFF
TRBV20-1,TRBJ1-6,-,-,TGCAGTGCTAGTCGGGGTAATAATTCACCCCTCCACTTT,CSASRGNNSPLHF
TRBV30,TRBJ1-5,-,-,TGTGCCTGGAACGCGGGGAATAATAATCAGCCCCAGCATTTT,CAWNAGNNNQPQHF
TRBV6-4,TRBJ2-1,-,TRBD2,TGTGCCAGCAGTGACGGGCTAGCGGGGCCGCAGTTCTTC,CASSDGLAGPQFF
TRBV10-2,TRBJ1-5,-,-,TGCGCCAGCAGCCTCCAGGGTAGAGCTCAGCCCCAGCATTTT,CASSLQGRAQPQHF
TRBV5-4,TRBJ2-2,-,TRBD2,TGTGCCAGCAGCCCGATCGGGCTAGCGGGAACCGGGGAGCTGTTTTTT,CASSPIGLAGTGELFF
TRBV27,TRBJ2-2,-,TRBD2,TGTGCCAGACCCCTAAGGGTTCCGGGGGAGGGCCTTTGGACCGGGGAGCTGTTTTTT,CARPLRVPGEGLWTGELFF
TRBV6-2/TRBV6-3,TRBJ2-1,-,-,TGTGCCAGCAGTTTTGGGCAGGGATTTATTGTTGATGAGCAGTTCTTC,CASSFGQGFIVDEQFF
TRBV7-9,TRBJ2-1,-,TRBD2,TGTGCCAGTCCCCCCCAGGCTAGCGGGAGCGGAATTTATGAGCAGTTCTTC,CASPPQASGSGIYEQFF
TRBV19,TRBJ1-3,-,-,TGTGCCAGTAGTAGGCGAAGGAGTCCTGGAAACACCATATATTTT,CASSRRRSPGNTIYF
TRBV7-6,TRBJ1-1,-,TRBD1,TGTGCCAGCAGCATAACAGGGGGCACTGAAGCTTTCTTT,CASSITGGTEAFF
TRBV28,TRBJ2-7,-,TRBD2,TGTGCCAGCAGTTCCAGACTAGCGGGTACCCCCTACGAGCAGTACTTC,CASSSRLAGTPYEQYF
TRBV12-3/TRBV12-4,TRBJ1-2,-,-,TGTGCCAGCAGAACAGGGATCTATGGCTACACCTTC,CASRTGIYGYTF
TRBV5-6,TRBJ1-1,-,TRBD1,TGTGCCAGCAGGGGACAGGGGGCGAACACTGAAGCTTTCTTT,CASRGQGANTEAFF
TRBV7-9,TRBJ2-7,-,TRBD2,TGTGCCAGCAGCTTTTTGTTAGCGGGGGCCCACGAGCAGTACTTC,CASSFLLAGAHEQYF
TRBV5-1,TRBJ2-7,-,TRBD1,TGCGCCAGCAGAAAACCGGGACAGGGAGTGGAGCAGTACTTC,CASRKPGQGVEQYF
TRBV2,TRBJ2-7,few,-,TGTGCCAGTGGGGGGACAGTTAGGCCCTACGAGCAGTACTTC,CASGGTVRPYEQYF
TRBV18,TRBJ2-7,-,TRBD2,TGTGCCAGCTCACCGGGACTAGCGGGGTTTTACGAGCAGTACTTC,CASSPGLAGFYEQYF
TRBV10-1,TRBJ2-1,-,-,TGCGCCAGCAGTGCAGGGGCTTTGTACAATGAGCAGTTCTTC,CASSAGALYNEQFF
TRBV30,TRBJ2-1,few,-,TGTGCCTGGAGAATCCGGGACACCGGATACAATGAGCAGTTCTTC,CAWRIRDTGYNEQFF
TRBV27,TRBJ1-2,-,-,TGTGCCAGCCGTGGCGGCGGTGGCTACACCTTC,CASRGGGGYTF
TRBV13,TRBJ1-2,-,TRBD1,TGTGCCAGCAGCCCACGACAGGGAGGCTATGGCTACACCTTC,CASSPRQGGYGYTF
TRBV18,TRBJ2-5,-,-,TGTGCCAGCTCACATGAGGGAACTTTCCAAGAGACCCAGTACTTC,CASSHEGTFQETQYF
TRBV6-2/TRBV6-3,TRBJ2-5,-,-,TGTGCCAGCAGTTACTCGACGAGGAAGACAGATCAAGAGACCCAGTACTTC,CASSYSTRKTDQETQYF
TRBV10-3,TRBJ2-7,-,-,TGTGCCATCAGTGGAGGGGACCTCCTCGCGGGGGAGCAGTACTTC,CAISGGDLLAGEQYF
TRBV19,TRBJ2-3,-,TRBD1,TGTGCCAGTAGAACACAGGGGGCAGATACGCAGTATTTT,CASRTQGADTQYF
TRBV28,TRBJ1-5,few,TRBD1,TGTGCCAGCAGGCTGCCACAGGGGAGCAATCAGCCCCAGCATTTT,CASRLPQGSNQPQHF
TRBV6-5,TRBJ2-3,-,-,TGTGCCAGCGGCACCACGTATGCAGATACGCAGTATTTT,CASGTTYADTQYF
TRBV28,TRBJ1-1,-,-,TGTGCCAGCAGCGGGATGAACACTGAAGCTTTCTTT,CASSGMNTEAFF
TRBV9,TRBJ2-7,few,-,TGTGCCAGCAGCGTAGACGAGGGGGAGACTACTATCCCCTACGAGCAGTACTTC,CASSVDEGETTIPYEQYF
TRBV7-2,TRBJ2-1,-,-,TGTGCCAGCAGTCGCGGGGACTACAATGAGCAGTTCTTC,CASSRGDYNEQFF
TRBV11-3,TRBJ2-3,once,TRBD2,TGTGCCAGCAGCTTGGGACTAGCGGGAGATACGCAGTATTTT,CASSLGLAGDTQYF
TRBV19,TRBJ1-3,-,TRBD1,TGTGCCAGTAGTTCAGCCTCCAGGGGGTTACCTGGAAACACCATATATTTT,CASSSASRGLPGNTIYF
TRBV30,TRBJ2-5,-,TRBD1,TGTGCCTGGAGTGCGGGACAGGGGGCGTTTGGGACCCAGTACTTC,CAWSAGQGAFGTQYF
TRBV28,TRBJ1-2,-,-,TGTGCCAGCAGTTCCGGGAACTATGGCTACACCTTC,CASSSGNYGYTF